Shown below are 24 T cell receptor beta chains from a single sample sequenced in a study of cytomegalovirus exposure and HLA in healthy donors. 60 Vbeta and 13 Jbeta primers were used in PCR. Sequenced by immunoSEQ multiplex PCR; TCRdb stores in-frame clones only, minus some. The data hold approximately 140,000 clones, with 79% observed a single time. The sequencing sample was made of PBMCs. All receptors come from a man aged 45 to 65 in good health and CMV-seropositive.

This chain connects TRBV19 to TRBJ2-1; no reliable D call. This CDR3 region has 14 residues. V lost 3 bases to trimming and J lost 7 bases, with 13 bases between them. Germline CDR1 reads LNHDA; CDR2 reads SQIVND (reference sequence). This CDR3 reads CASSIPRLSNEQFF. Written as DNA, the CDR3 is TGTGCCAGTAGTATCCCGCGGCTTTCTAATGAGCAGTTCTTC.

This rearrangement joins TRBV5-1 to TRBJ2-7, with 7 bases aligning to TRBD2. CDR1 is SGHRS and CDR2 is YFSETQ in the germline V gene. V shed 5 bases and J 2 bases; nucleotides not matched to a gene: 10. This CDR3 is built from 15 residues. The CDR3 sequence: CASSGTLAATYEQYF. The CDR3, as DNA: TGCGCCAGCAGTGGGACCCTAGCGGCAACCTACGAGCAGTACTTC. The full variable domain, completed using reference TRBV5-1 and TRBJ2-7, is KAGVTQTPRYLIKTRGQQVTLSCSPISGHRSVSWYQQTPGQGLQFLFEYFSETQRNKGNFPGRFSGRQFSNSRSEMNVSTLELGDSALYLCASSGTLAATYEQYFGPGTRLTVT.

The chain combines TRBV7-8 with TRBJ2-5, with D possibly TRBD2 on 6 matching bases. This CDR3 has 15 residues. Germline V gene sequence: CDR1 SGHVS, CDR2 FQNEAQ. With 1 base removed from V and 3 bases from J, the gap between germline ends came to 12 bases. In DNA, the CDR3 is TGTGCCAGCAGCTTAGTTCGGGCGGGAAAAGAGACCCAGTACTTC. This encodes CASSLVRAGKETQYF.

This chain joins TRBV6-5 and TRBJ2-5; 8 positions agree with TRBD2. With V trimmed by 4 bases and J by 4 bases, 8 bases remained unmatched. CDR3 length: 15 residues. Germline V lookup: CDR1 MNHEY, CDR2 SVGAGI. In DNA form, the CDR3 reads TGTGCCAGCAGTTGGGGTAGCGGGATCTCAGAGACCCAGTACTTC. Translating it yields CASSWGSGISETQYF.

V gene TRBV6-1 combines with J gene TRBJ2-2, with 9 bases aligning to TRBD1. The CDR3 is 15 residues long. V trimming: 8 bases; J trimming: 6 bases; junction bases outside the gene matches: 10. The germline V gene encodes CDR1 MNHNS and CDR2 SASEGT. The CDR3 DNA follows: TGTGCCAGCGGGACAGGGATAAGTGTCGCCGGGGAGCTGTTTTTT. Translated, it gives CASGTGISVAGELFF.

This rearrangement joins TRBV19 to TRBJ2-4; a possible D gene is TRBD1 (6 bases). The CDR3 consists of 12 residues. V was cut by 6 bases and J by 7 bases, with 10 bases left in between. Germline values: CDR1 LNHDA, CDR2 SQIVND (reference sequence). This CDR3 reads CASSHRENIQYF. The CDR3 nucleotides are TGTGCCAGTAGCCACAGGGAGAACATTCAGTACTTC.

The chain couples TRBV5-4 to TRBJ1-6; a weak D match, TRBD1 (5 bases). Between the trimmed V and J ends, which lost 7 bases and 5 bases, there was a span of 19 bases. The CDR3 spans 16 residues. From germline, CDR1 is SGHNT and CDR2 YYREEE (reference sequence). This CDR3 is CASHKRDWGNNSPLHF. Here the CDR3 DNA reads TGTGCCAGCCATAAACGGGACTGGGGCAATAATTCACCCCTCCACTTT. The full variable domain, completed using reference TRBV5-4 and TRBJ1-6, is ETGVTQSPTHLIKTRGQQVTLRCSSQSGHNTVSWYQQALGQGPQFIFQYYREEENGRGNFPPRFSGLQFPNYSSELNVNALELDDSALYLCASHKRDWGNNSPLHFGNGTRLTVT.

J is TRBJ1-1 and V is TRBV11-3; possibly TRBD1 for D (6 bases). The germline V and J ends were trimmed by 5 bases and 7 bases, with 26 bases remaining between them. This CDR3 has 17 amino acids. Germline V gene sequence: CDR1 SGHNT, CDR2 YENEEA. CDR3 amino acids: CASSISGTPFRTYEAFF. The CDR3 DNA follows: TGTGCCAGCAGCATCTCCGGGACACCTTTTAGGACCTATGAAGCTTTCTTT.

V is TRBV6-6 and J is TRBJ2-5, with D possibly matching TRBD1 (5 bases). The J call may be faulty, since TRBJ2-7 better matches the DNA end. Germline CDR1 is MNHNY and CDR2 is SVGAGI (reference sequence). The CDR3 runs to 16 residues. CDR3 region: CASSYGAVPLSYEQYF. Written as DNA, the CDR3 is TGTGCCAGCAGTTACGGGGCAGTGCCCCTCTCCTACGAGCAGTACTTC.

This chain connects TRBV6-4 to TRBJ1-5; no clear D gene. The length of the CDR3 is 13 residues. Germline assignment: CDR1 MRHNA and CDR2 SNTAGT. V gave up 5 bases and J gave up 3 bases, with 8 bases separating them. This chain's CDR3 is CASSPSHNQPQHF. In DNA form, the CDR3 reads TGTGCCAGCAGTCCCAGTCACAATCAGCCCCAGCATTTT.

Worth noting for this clone: Different DNA sequences within this sample yield the same CDR3. The chain has TRBV19 and TRBJ2-7, with TRBD1 as a possible D gene (5 bases). This CDR3 has 15 amino acids. With 5 bases removed from V and 0 bases from J, the gap between germline ends came to 14 bases. Germline V CDR1 and CDR2: LNHDA, SQIVND (reference sequence). The CDR3 reads CASSPNRGGSYEQYF. Written as DNA, the CDR3 is TGTGCCAGTAGTCCGAATAGGGGTGGCTCCTACGAGCAGTACTTC.

The J gene is TRBJ2-1, the V gene TRBV11-2, with TRBD2 identical over 8 bases. The CDR3 is 15 amino acids. The germline CDR1 and CDR2 sequences are SGHAT and FQNNGV. Trimming removed 6 bases from V and 3 bases from J; junction bases left unmatched: 7. The CDR3 DNA reads as TGTGCCAGCAGTCTAGCGGGCCCTTACTACAATGAGCAGTTCTTC. It codes for CASSLAGPYYNEQFF. Combining the CDR3 with reference TRBV11-2 and TRBJ2-1 gives the whole variable domain EAGVAQSPRYKIIEKRQSVAFWCNPISGHATLYWYQQILGQGPKLLIQFQNNGVVDDSQLPKDRFSAERLKGVDSTLKIQPAKLEDSAVYLCASSLAGPYYNEQFFGPGTRLTVL.

This clone showed up just once. The germline gene is not matched at one end of the junction; a read error may be the cause. The chain is built from TRBV7-9 and TRBJ2-1, with TRBD1 matching over 7 bases. The CDR3 loop spans 15 amino acids. The V gene's germline CDR1 is SEHNR and CDR2 FQNEAQ (reference sequence). DNA for the CDR3: TGTGCCAGCAACTTAGTCGGGACAGTCAACAATGAGCAGTTCTTC. This gives the protein CASNLVGTVNNEQFF.

The chain couples TRBV6-6 to TRBJ1-5, with 9 bases lining up with TRBD1. CDR3 length: 16 residues. The V and J ends lost 0 bases and 6 bases, in that order; junction bases with no gene match: 6. Germline CDR1 is MNHNY and CDR2 is SVGAGI (reference sequence). The CDR3 reads CASSYSDRGGSQPQHF. CDR3 nucleotide sequence: TGTGCCAGCAGTTACTCAGACAGGGGGGGAAGTCAGCCCCAGCATTTT.

In regard to this clone: One end of the junction fails to match germline, which may point to a read error. The rearrangement joins TRBV27 to TRBJ1-1; 11 bases are shared with TRBD1. CDR1 MNHEY and CDR2 SMNVEV come from the germline V gene (reference sequence). The CDR3 extends over 15 amino acids. The CDR3 nucleotides read TGTGCCAGCAGTGTATCCGGGACAGGGGGATTTGAAGCTTTCTTT. It is translated as CASSVSGTGGFEAFF.

The rearrangement links TRBV18 to TRBJ2-5; 7 nucleotides align to TRBD1. The CDR3 consists of 13 residues. V trimming: 5 bases; J trimming: 4 bases; junction bases outside the gene matches: 4. The germline V gene encodes CDR1 KGHSH and CDR2 LQKENI. The CDR3 is CASSAAGGETQYF. The CDR3 DNA reads as TGTGCCAGCTCAGCTGCAGGGGGAGAGACCCAGTACTTC. The variable domain in full, completed from reference TRBV18 and TRBJ2-5, reads NAGVMQNPRHLVRRRGQEARLRCSPMKGHSHVYWYRQLPEEGLKFMVYLQKENIIDESGMPKERFSAEFPKEGPSILRIQQVVRGDSAAYFCASSAAGGETQYFGPGTRLLVL.

The chain joins TRBV5-1 to TRBJ2-4; the D gene is possibly TRBD1 (7 bases). V was clipped by 2 bases and J by 6 bases, with 18 bases between them. The germline V gene has CDR1 SGHRS and CDR2 YFSETQ. The CDR3 consists of 16 residues. The CDR3 DNA follows: TGCGCCAGCAGCTTAAGTCGGGGCCAGGGGGGAAACATTCAGTACTTC. This translates into CASSLSRGQGGNIQYF.

The chain's CDR3 is CASSADRVTDTQYF. The CDR3, as DNA: TGCGCCAGCAGTGCGGACAGGGTTACAGATACGCAGTATTTT. This chain links TRBV10-2 with TRBJ2-3; TRBD1 agrees at 8 bases. V lost 4 bases to trimming and J lost 3 bases; unmatched junction nucleotides: 3. The CDR3 runs to 14 residues. The germline gives CDR1 WSHSY, CDR2 SAAADI.

The rearrangement links TRBV28 to TRBJ2-2, with D tentatively TRBD1 (6 bases). Germline CDR1 MDHEN, CDR2 SYDVKM. This CDR3 region has 13 residues. Trimming pared 8 bases from V and 3 bases from J, leaving 10 bases between. The CDR3 loop reads CASGDIHTGELFF. CDR3 in DNA: TGTGCCAGCGGGGACATTCACACCGGGGAGCTGTTTTTT.

In this sample, this clone turned up a few times. The gene calls are TRBV30 and TRBJ2-7; D uncertain. Germline V gene sequence: CDR1 GTSNPN, CDR2 SVGIG (reference sequence). V lost 2 bases, J lost 1 base, and 15 bases lay in between. The CDR3 has 15 amino acids. The CDR3 bases are TGTGCCTGGAGTTATGGGCACCCCATATCCTACGAGCAGTACTTC. The encoded protein is CAWSYGHPISYEQYF.

The chain joins TRBV5-1 to TRBJ1-3; no clear D gene. Germline CDR1 is SGHRS and CDR2 is YFSETQ. The V end lost 4 bases, the J end lost 0 bases, and 14 bases lay between the germline ends. There are 16 residues in the CDR3. The CDR3 loop reads CASSPAGENSGNTIYF. CDR3 nucleotide sequence: TGCGCCAGCAGCCCAGCTGGAGAGAACTCTGGAAACACCATATATTTT.

The genes are TRBV5-1 and TRBJ2-7; no clear D gene. Germline V CDR1 and CDR2: SGHRS, YFSETQ. The germline V and J ends were trimmed by 4 bases and 3 bases, with 8 bases remaining between them. This CDR3 region has 12 residues. In DNA form, the CDR3 reads TGCGCCAGCAGCCTGGACGGCTACGAGCAGTACTTC. Its protein is CASSLDGYEQYF.

The chain uses TRBV27 and TRBJ1-2, with D tentatively TRBD1 (6 bases). The CDR3 runs to 14 residues. In germline, CDR1 is MNHEY, CDR2 SMNVEV (reference sequence). The germline V and J ends were trimmed by 3 bases and 7 bases, with 15 bases remaining between them. CDR3 bases: TGTGCCAGCAGTTTGGCCAAACAGGGACCTGGCTACACCTTC. Its protein is CASSLAKQGPGYTF.

This clone appeared once. The chain has TRBV7-9 and TRBJ2-3; D is undetermined. The germline V and J ends were trimmed by 7 bases and 5 bases, with 16 bases remaining between them. The CDR3 contains 14 residues. Germline-derived CDR1 and CDR2 are SEHNR and FQNEAQ (reference sequence). The DNA of the CDR3 is TGTGCCAGCACCCTAATGACTTCGATAGATACGCAGTATTTT. Its translation is CASTLMTSIDTQYF.